This T cell receptor beta chain was retrieved from a study of blood T cell repertoires in COVID-19. Study-level background: Sites across the United States, Italy and Spain contributed samples from acute and convalescent COVID-19. Sources were T cells, B-cell-depleted T cells, or PBMCs; the material itself was cDNA or gDNA.

V lost 2 bases to trimming and J lost 10 bases; unmatched junction nucleotides: 9. CDR3 size: 16 residues. Germline V gene lookup returns CDR1 SNHLY and CDR2 FYNNEI. Two consecutive negative NP/OP PCR tests, clearance, or resolved symptoms defined Cohort 3 recovery. In the original analysis: The authors estimated nucleated cell counts from reference gene primer amplification. This table comes from immunoSEQ multiplex PCR, and its TCRdb copy is limited to in-frame clones, with some not included. The V and J calls and clone size were taken over from that table, and D and trimming were inferred from the DNA. The sample records 100,000 or so clones, roughly 85% being singletons.

The receptor comes from a woman aged 50 to 60 who had recovered from COVID-19. Sequenced: PBMCs or T cells enriched from blood (not recorded which). The rearrangement joins TRBV2 to TRBJ1-6, with TRBD1 matching 9 bases. CDR3 loop: CASSENWDRAKSPLHF. The CDR3 DNA reads as TGTGCCAGCAGTGAAAATTGGGACAGGGCGAAGTCACCCCTCCACTTT.